A single sample gave rise to the 22 T cell receptor beta chains below, sequenced in a study of T cells in Graves' hyperthyroidism and ophthalmopathy. It was RNA transcripts that yielded the amplified TCR beta CDR3 regions. The HTBI set primed first-round TCR CDR3 RT-PCR. TCRdb recomputed calls from the multiplex PCR reads with MiXCR, one row per CDR3 protein. Among 250,000 to 300,000 distinct CDR3 sequences listed, approximately 13% were seen once. Sequencing input: blood. These receptors were taken from a woman aged 40 to 55 with Graves' hyperthyroidism.

This clonotype appeared many times. The chain is built from TRBV12-3 or TRBV12-4 and TRBJ2-2, with 7 nucleotides matching TRBD1. The trim removed 3 bases at V and 9 bases at J, leaving 7 bases unmatched. CDR3 size: 14 residues. The CDR3 loop is CASSLGTVPRELFF. In DNA, the CDR3 is TGTGCCAGCAGTTTGGGGACAGTCCCGCGGGAGCTGTTTTTT.

This clonotype was seen a few times. The chain links TRBV6-1 to TRBJ2-7, with 9 bases lining up with TRBD2. CDR3 size: 14 residues. Germline V CDR1 and CDR2: MNHNS, SASEGT. V shed 4 bases and J 3 bases; nucleotides not matched to a gene: 4. The CDR3 DNA reads TGTGCCAGCAGTGTAGCGGGAGAGGGCTACGAGCAGTACTTC. This codes for CASSVAGEGYEQYF.

There are many counts of this clonotype. This chain connects TRBV7-2 to TRBJ2-1, with 11 bases matching TRBD2. V lost 1 base and J lost 7; bases outside the gene matches: 6. Looked up from germline, CDR1 is SGHTA and CDR2 is FQGNSA. This CDR3 spans 16 amino acids. CDR3 loop: CASSLELAGVGNEQFF. The CDR3 DNA reads TGTGCCAGCAGCTTAGAACTAGCGGGAGTCGGGAATGAGCAGTTCTTC.

Concerning this clonotype: A much larger clone sits a single nucleotide away, making a read error possible. The DNA for the CDR3 is TGCAGTGCATCACCGGGATCCTCTGGCGAGCAGTTCTTC. Protein: CSASPGSSGEQFF. The J gene is TRBJ2-1, the V gene TRBV20-1, with D possibly TRBD2 on 5 matching bases. Germline lookup yields CDR1 DFQATT and CDR2 SNEGSKA (reference sequence). Trimming left V 6 bases short and J 10 bases short, with 19 bases between. The length of the CDR3 is 13 residues.

The chain joins TRBV3-1 to TRBJ2-5, with a possible D match to TRBD2 (6 bases). The germline gives CDR1 LGHDT, CDR2 YNNKEL (reference sequence). CDR3 size: 17 residues. With 5 bases removed from V and 2 bases from J, the gap between germline ends came to 21 bases. In DNA form, the CDR3 reads TGTGCCAGCAGCGCAAACCCTTCCCGGGACTCACAAGAGACCCAGTACTTC. This codes for CASSANPSRDSQETQYF.

This clonotype occurred many times. The V and J genes are TRBV27 and TRBJ2-7; 7 bases match TRBD1. Germline CDR1 is MNHEY and CDR2 is SMNVEV (reference sequence). With V trimmed by 5 bases and J by 6 bases, 10 bases remained unmatched. The CDR3 loop spans 14 amino acids. The CDR3 sequence is CASSTNRGFFEQYF. The DNA of the CDR3 is TGTGCCAGCAGTACGAACAGGGGTTTTTTCGAGCAGTACTTC.

This clonotype came up many times. The chain links TRBV2 to TRBJ2-2; tentatively, D is TRBD1 or TRBD2 (5 bases each). Looked up from germline, CDR1 is SNHLY and CDR2 is FYNNEI. V lost 7 bases to trimming and J lost 3 bases, with 9 bases between them. The CDR3 loop spans 13 amino acids. In nucleotides, the CDR3 is TGTGCCAGCATACTGGGGGACACCGGGGAGCTGTTTTTT. It specifies CASILGDTGELFF.

This clonotype has at least ten counts. The chain joins TRBV7-2 to TRBJ2-3; 8 bases map to TRBD2. V trimming: 4 bases; J trimming: 9 bases; junction bases outside the gene matches: 9. CDR1 SGHTA and CDR2 FQGNSA come from the germline V gene. The CDR3 is 14 residues long. The DNA of the CDR3 is TGTGCCAGCAGCTCCTTAGCGGGATCAGGGACGCAGTATTTT. This encodes CASSSLAGSGTQYF.

This clonotype showed up many times. The chain joins TRBV7-9 to TRBJ2-7, with D perhaps matching TRBD1 or TRBD2 (6 bases each). V dropped 1 base and J dropped 3 bases, with 22 bases sitting between them. Per the germline V gene, CDR1 is SEHNR and CDR2 is FQNEAQ (reference sequence). The CDR3 sequence is 18 residues long. CDR3: CASSLVGGALPNGYEQYF. CDR3 nucleotide sequence: TGTGCCAGCAGCTTAGTGGGGGGCGCCCTACCAAATGGCTACGAGCAGTACTTC.

This clonotype was counted many times. The gene calls are TRBV28 and TRBJ1-1; a possible D gene is TRBD1 (5 bases). The CDR3 sequence is 12 residues long. Germline-derived CDR1 and CDR2 are MDHEN and SYDVKM. V shed 7 bases and J shed 4 bases, with 10 bases lying between them. DNA of the CDR3: TGTGCCAGCACCTCCGGGGCCACTGAAGCTTTCTTT. It encodes CASTSGATEAFF.

CDR3 DNA: TGCGCCAGCAGCTTGAACCCACAGGGGGCTGGCTCTGGAAACACCATATATTTT. Amino acids: CASSLNPQGAGSGNTIYF. The V and J genes are TRBV5-1 and TRBJ1-3, with 9 bases that match TRBD1. Trimming cost V 1 base and J 0 bases; bases outside gene matches: 8. Germline V gene data show CDR1 as SGHRS and CDR2 as YFSETQ. There are 18 residues in the CDR3. The full variable domain, completed using reference TRBV5-1 and TRBJ1-3, is KAGVTQTPRYLIKTRGQQVTLSCSPISGHRSVSWYQQTPGQGLQFLFEYFSETQRNKGNFPGRFSGRQFSNSRSEMNVSTLELGDSALYLCASSLNPQGAGSGNTIYFGEGSWLTVV.

V gene TRBV15 combines with J gene TRBJ1-4, with unresolved D. CDR1 and CDR2 (germline): LNHNV, YYDKDF (reference sequence). The CDR3 has 15 amino acids. Deletions cut 1 base from V and 5 bases from J, with 11 bases between. CDR3 loop: CATSRVGQVNEKLFF. DNA of the CDR3: TGTGCCACCAGCAGAGTCGGTCAGGTCAATGAAAAACTGTTTTTT.

Of note for this clonotype: A much more abundant neighbour one base away suggests this may be a read error. The chain couples TRBV6-2 or TRBV6-3 to TRBJ2-1, with a possible D match to TRBD1 (6 bases). CDR3 length equals 15 residues. Germline lookup yields CDR1 MNHEY and CDR2 SVGEGT. CDR3 in amino acids: CASSHSGHSWDEQFF. Here the CDR3 DNA reads TGTGCCAGCAGTCACTCGGGACATAGTTGGGATGAGCAGTTCTTC.

This clonotype was observed at least ten times. This sequence joins TRBV12-3 or TRBV12-4 and TRBJ2-1; TRBD2 matches at 13 bases. After removal of 4 bases from V and 8 bases from J, the junction contained 5 bases not matched to a gene. The CDR3 contains 15 residues. CDR3 sequence: CASSWGLAGRDEQFF. CDR3 DNA: TGTGCCAGCAGTTGGGGACTAGCGGGAAGGGATGAGCAGTTCTTC.

This clonotype occurred many times. The rearrangement joins TRBV30 to TRBJ1-4; TRBD1 might be the D (5 bases). The CDR3 is 15 amino acids. Germline loops: CDR1 GTSNPN, CDR2 SVGIG (reference sequence). Trimming took off 4 bases at V and 7 bases at J, with 19 bases between the two ends. The CDR3 region has the DNA TGTGCCTGGATGGAAGTGGTGAGGGGACGTGAAAAACTGTTTTTT. Its protein is CAWMEVVRGREKLFF.

This clonotype came up many times. This rearrangement joins TRBV20-1 to TRBJ2-1, with TRBD2 identical over 9 bases. The CDR3 length is 15 residues. Germline trimming cut 6 bases from V and 4 bases from J; bases unmatched to any gene: 10. CDR1 and CDR2 from the germline V gene are DFQATT and SNEGSKA (reference sequence). CDR3 sequence: CSASPTSGRYNEQFF. CDR3 DNA sequence: TGCAGTGCCTCGCCGACTAGCGGTAGGTACAATGAGCAGTTCTTC.

This clonotype was counted ten times or more. This chain links TRBV6-1 with TRBJ1-5, with D unresolved. Germline V gives CDR1 MNHNS, CDR2 SASEGT. The ends were cut back, 7 bases at V and 0 bases at J, with 10 bases in the middle. This CDR3 is built from 14 residues. The CDR3 sequence is CASKAADSNQPQHF. In nucleotides, the CDR3 is TGTGCCAGCAAGGCGGCGGATAGCAATCAGCCCCAGCATTTT.

The chain recombines TRBV7-9 with TRBJ2-7; TRBD1 agrees at 8 bases. The CDR3 covers 15 residues. Germline loops: CDR1 SEHNR, CDR2 FQNEAQ (reference sequence). V lost 0 bases and J lost 4; bases outside the gene matches: 5. The CDR3 reads CASSLAQGVVYEQYF. CDR3 in DNA: TGTGCCAGCAGCTTAGCACAGGGGGTCGTTTACGAGCAGTACTTC.

In this sample, this clonotype turned up a few times. This chain uses TRBV3-1 with TRBJ2-2, with 8 positions matching TRBD2. V trimming: 2 bases; J trimming: 3 bases; junction bases outside the gene matches: 17. The CDR3 length is 20 residues. Germline-derived CDR1 and CDR2 are LGHDT and YNNKEL (reference sequence). CDR3 sequence: CASSQKARASGYYYTGELFF. CDR3 sequence (DNA): TGTGCCAGCAGCCAAAAGGCTCGTGCTAGCGGGTACTATTACACCGGGGAGCTGTTTTTT.

This clonotype was seen many times. The chain joins TRBV7-6 to TRBJ2-7; TRBD2 is a possible D gene (5 bases). Trimming took off 5 bases at V and 0 bases at J, with 14 bases between the two ends. The V gene's germline CDR1 is SGHVS and CDR2 FNYEAQ. This CDR3 has 15 residues. The CDR3 DNA sequence: TGTGCCAGCAGCCCCGATGTAGCGATCTCCTACGAGCAGTACTTC. This translates into CASSPDVAISYEQYF.

The chain has TRBV29-1 and TRBJ2-7; TRBD1 agrees at 7 bases. The length of the CDR3 is 12 residues. J lost 3 bases, V lost 4 bases, and 3 bases had no gene match. CDR1 and CDR2 from the germline V gene are SQVTM and ANQGSEA. The CDR3 loop reads CSVADRDYEQYF. The CDR3 nucleotides read TGCAGCGTTGCTGACAGGGACTACGAGCAGTACTTC.

The sample holds many counts of this clonotype. The rearrangement uses TRBV4-1 and TRBJ2-3, with unresolved D. The CDR3 extends over 16 amino acids. V lost 3 bases to trimming and J lost 1 base, with 14 bases between them. CDR1 and CDR2 from the germline V gene are MGHRA and YSYEKL. CDR3 sequence (DNA): TGCGCCAGCAGCCACCCGTTTGCAGACCGCACAGATACGCAGTATTTT. Its translation: CASSHPFADRTDTQYF.